This passage covers 29 T cell receptor beta chains from one sample sequenced in a study of beta chain features in type 1 diabetes. As every portion of the isolated RNA was reverse transcribed, the sequencing read expressed TCRB transcripts. Libraries were prepared by immunoSEQ multiplex PCR; TCRdb keeps only in-frame clonotypes and omits some of them. The sample consists of 310,000 or so clones, approximately 11% of them appearing once. Specimen: naive CD4+ T cells from blood. The receptors shown here come from a woman in her 30s in good health.

V gene TRBV28 combines with J gene TRBJ1-4, with D possibly matching TRBD1 (5 bases). Germline values: CDR1 MDHEN, CDR2 SYDVKM. V was trimmed by 6 bases and J by 10 bases, leaving 15 bases between them. The CDR3 totals 13 residues. The CDR3: CASRTGRRGKLFF. CDR3 nucleotides: TGTGCCAGCAGGACGGGGCGGCGGGGAAAACTGTTTTTT.

This chain joins TRBV18 and TRBJ1-1; a weak D match, TRBD1 (6 bases). V gave up 5 bases and J gave up 1 base, with 11 bases separating them. Germline V gene lookup returns CDR1 KGHSH and CDR2 LQKENI. The CDR3 covers 14 residues. The CDR3 DNA reads TGTGCCAGCTCATCGACAGGAGAGAACACTGAAGCTTTCTTT. Amino acids: CASSSTGENTEAFF.

V and J are TRBV7-9 and TRBJ2-1; tentatively, D is TRBD1 (6 bases). The V gene's germline CDR1 is SEHNR and CDR2 FQNEAQ (reference sequence). The CDR3 is 15 residues long. Deletions cut 6 bases from V and 9 bases from J, with 21 bases between. The CDR3 nucleotides are TGTGCCAGCAGTCTGGGACAAAGTCCCACGGTTGAGCAGTTCTTC. As protein: CASSLGQSPTVEQFF.

A few counts support this clone. The rearrangement joins TRBV7-9 to TRBJ2-7; 7 bases align to TRBD2. Per the germline V gene, CDR1 is SEHNR and CDR2 is FQNEAQ (reference sequence). This CDR3 is 14 amino acids long. Trimming at V came to 6 bases and at J to 1 base, leaving 6 bases not matched to a gene. The CDR3: CASSRGDGSYEQYF. DNA of the CDR3: TGTGCCAGCAGTCGGGGGGACGGATCCTACGAGCAGTACTTC.

In this sample, this clone turned up a few times. This chain links TRBV7-3 with TRBJ1-5; tentative D call: TRBD1 (5 bases). Germline V gene data show CDR1 as SGHTA and CDR2 as FQGTGA. The CDR3 is 13 residues long. The V end was cut by 5 bases, the J end by 3 bases, with 8 bases between. The CDR3 DNA reads as TGTGCCAGCAGCCTGACAGACAATCAGCCCCAGCATTTT. Its protein product is CASSLTDNQPQHF.

The V and J genes are TRBV30 and TRBJ2-5, with TRBD1 as a possible D gene (5 bases). Germline V gene lookup returns CDR1 GTSNPN and CDR2 SVGIG (reference sequence). This CDR3 is built from 13 residues. V lost 5 bases, J lost 1 base, and 11 bases lay in between. CDR3 protein: CAWSLGAQETQYF. The CDR3 DNA reads as TGTGCCTGGTCACTTGGGGCCCAAGAGACCCAGTACTTC. Complete variable domain (other parts from reference TRBV30 and TRBJ2-5): SQTIHQWPATLVQPVGSPLSLECTVEGTSNPNLYWYRQAAGRGLQLLFYSVGIGQISSEVPQNLSASRPQDRQFILSSKKLLLSDSGFYLCAWSLGAQETQYFGPGTRLLVL.

This clone was seen a few times. This chain links TRBV30 with TRBJ2-3; D is undetermined. V lost 1 base and J lost 2, with 10 bases in between. The CDR3 is 14 residues long. Germline V gene sequence: CDR1 GTSNPN, CDR2 SVGIG (reference sequence). In nucleotides, the CDR3 is TGTGCCTGGAGTGGTAGCACGGCCACAGATACGCAGTATTTT. Translation gives CAWSGSTATDTQYF.

V gene TRBV29-1 combines with J gene TRBJ2-7; the D gene is possibly TRBD2 (6 bases). There are 13 residues in the CDR3. Germline V gene sequence: CDR1 SQVTM, CDR2 ANQGSEA. Trimming removed 2 bases from V and 7 bases from J, with 15 bases in between. CDR3 nucleotide sequence: TGCAGCGTTGAACGGGAGAGGCCGCGGGAGCAGTACTTC. This encodes CSVERERPREQYF.

The CDR3 DNA reads TGTGCCAGCAGTTTATTGGGGGAGGGGACCTACGAGCAGTACTTC. It translates to CASSLLGEGTYEQYF. This rearrangement joins TRBV27 to TRBJ2-7, with 7 bases that match TRBD2. J gave up 2 bases and V 1 base, and 5 bases lay outside the gene matches. Germline values: CDR1 MNHEY, CDR2 SMNVEV (reference sequence). The CDR3 consists of 15 residues.

This clone showed up just a few times. The chain joins TRBV13 to TRBJ1-2; D not resolved. Germline V gene sequence: CDR1 PRHDT, CDR2 FYEKMQ (reference sequence). The CDR3 runs to 12 residues. The germline V and J ends were trimmed by 5 bases and 2 bases, with 6 bases remaining between them. The CDR3 DNA reads as TGTGCCAGCAGCGGCAACAACTATGGCTACACCTTC. Translation gives CASSGNNYGYTF.

The V gene is TRBV11-3, the J gene TRBJ2-1; D ambiguous. Germline CDR1 and CDR2: SGHNT and YENEEA. V shed 0 bases and J shed 8 bases, with 5 bases lying between them. The CDR3 consists of 12 residues. The CDR3 spells CASSLDIDEQFF. The CDR3 DNA reads as TGTGCCAGCAGCTTAGACATTGATGAGCAGTTCTTC.

CDR3 residues: CASSDQGLGSYGYTF. The CDR3 DNA is TGTGCCAGCAGTGACCAGGGTCTAGGATCCTATGGCTACACCTTC. V usage is TRBV6-1 and J usage is TRBJ1-2, with TRBD1 as a possible D gene (5 bases). CDR3 length: 15 amino acids. V gave up 3 bases and J gave up 4 bases, with 15 bases separating them. Germline V gene lookup returns CDR1 MNHNS and CDR2 SASEGT.

In its sample, this clone was seen a few times. The J gene is TRBJ2-5, the V gene TRBV7-3, with D maybe TRBD2 (6 bases). Germline loops: CDR1 SGHTA, CDR2 FQGTGA. Trimming took 6 bases from V and 3 from J, leaving 14 bases between them. The CDR3 spans 14 residues. CDR3 bases: TGTGCCAGCAGATTATCCGGCGGGGAAGAGACCCAGTACTTC. Its translation is CASRLSGGEETQYF.

This clone was picked up a small number of times. This chain links TRBV7-2 with TRBJ2-1; 12 nucleotides align to TRBD2. Germline V gives CDR1 SGHTA, CDR2 FQGNSA. The V gene end was trimmed by 7 bases and the J gene end by 8 bases; junction bases not matched to a gene: 9. The CDR3 has 15 residues. This chain's CDR3 is CASTLAGGSGDEQFF. The DNA for the CDR3 is TGTGCCAGCACCCTAGCGGGAGGGTCTGGGGATGAGCAGTTCTTC.

A single count supports this clone. V usage is TRBV30 and J usage is TRBJ2-3; D not certain. The CDR3 sequence is 13 residues long. The V end lost 4 bases, the J end lost 2 bases, and 10 bases lay between the germline ends. Germline CDR1 is GTSNPN and CDR2 is SVGIG (reference sequence). This chain's CDR3 is CAWNQASTDTQYF. CDR3 sequence (DNA): TGTGCCTGGAACCAGGCGTCCACAGATACGCAGTATTTT. The whole variable domain, remainder taken from reference TRBV30 and TRBJ2-3, is SQTIHQWPATLVQPVGSPLSLECTVEGTSNPNLYWYRQAAGRGLQLLFYSVGIGQISSEVPQNLSASRPQDRQFILSSKKLLLSDSGFYLCAWNQASTDTQYFGPGTRLTVL.

This clone was detected a few times. Different DNA sequences within this sample yield the same CDR3. The chain links TRBV7-8 to TRBJ1-5, with TRBD1 matching over 7 bases. The CDR3 has 15 residues. Germline-derived CDR1 and CDR2 are SGHVS and FQNEAQ. V was pared by 0 bases and J by 4 bases, with 3 bases of the junction left unmatched. CDR3 DNA sequence: TGTGCCAGCAGCTTAGCGGCAGGGGGGAATCAGCCCCAGCATTTT. It yields the protein CASSLAAGGNQPQHF.

The chain joins TRBV23-1 to TRBJ1-1; the D gene is possibly TRBD1 (5 bases). TRBV23-1 is an ORF; its function is uncertain. The germline V and J ends were trimmed by 0 bases and 0 bases, with 14 bases remaining between them. CDR3 length: 17 amino acids. CDR3 in amino acids: CASSQSRGGNLNTEAFF. Written as DNA, the CDR3 is TGCGCCAGCAGTCAATCGAGGGGAGGGAACCTGAACACTGAAGCTTTCTTT.

This clone was seen a few times. This sequence joins TRBV11-2 and TRBJ2-1; TRBD2 aligns across 8 bases. J was trimmed by 4 bases and V by 1 base; bases with no gene match: 3. The CDR3 runs 15 residues. Germline CDR1 SGHAT, CDR2 FQNNGV. The CDR3 DNA reads TGTGCCAGCAGCTTAGTTACTAGCGGTTACAATGAGCAGTTCTTC. This sequence encodes CASSLVTSGYNEQFF.

The chain employs TRBV5-1 and TRBJ2-7; maybe TRBD2 (6 bases). CDR1 is SGHRS, CDR2 YFSETQ, per germline. Trimming took 0 bases from V and 2 from J, leaving 9 bases between them. CDR3 length: 14 amino acids. In DNA, the CDR3 is TGCGCCAGCAGCTTGGCTAGCGAGCCCTACGAGCAGTACTTC. Its protein product is CASSLASEPYEQYF.

The sample holds a few counts of this clone. The rearrangement links TRBV9 to TRBJ2-5; 9 positions match TRBD1. With V trimmed by 3 bases and J by 4 bases, 10 bases remained unmatched. Germline assignment: CDR1 SGDLS and CDR2 YYNGEE. The CDR3 is 16 amino acids. The CDR3 coding sequence is TGTGCCAGCAGCGCGTTGCCCGGGACAGGGAGAGAGACCCAGTACTTC. Amino acids: CASSALPGTGRETQYF.

This clone has more than one count but fewer than ten. The chain carries TRBV5-1 and TRBJ2-6; D is perhaps TRBD2 (5 bases). Germline loops: CDR1 SGHRS, CDR2 YFSETQ. The ends were cut back, 4 bases at V and 0 bases at J, with 5 bases in the middle. The CDR3 is 14 amino acids. CDR3 amino acids: CASSRDSGANVLTF. Here the CDR3 DNA reads TGCGCCAGCAGCCGGGACTCTGGGGCCAACGTCCTGACTTTC.

This clone came up a few times. The J gene is TRBJ2-3, the V gene TRBV2; perhaps TRBD2 as D (6 bases). V was trimmed by 4 bases and J by 0 bases, leaving 14 bases between them. CDR3 length equals 16 residues. Looked up from germline, CDR1 is SNHLY and CDR2 is FYNNEI. The CDR3 sequence is CASSVIGGASTDTQYF. In nucleotides, the CDR3 is TGTGCCAGCAGTGTTATTGGCGGGGCTAGCACAGATACGCAGTATTTT.

V and J are TRBV18 and TRBJ1-1, with TRBD1 identical over 8 bases. The germline V gene encodes CDR1 KGHSH and CDR2 LQKENI. The trim removed 8 bases at V and 2 bases at J, leaving 4 bases unmatched. The CDR3 is 13 residues long. CDR3 in amino acids: CASRTGRNTEAFF. The CDR3 DNA follows: TGTGCCAGCAGGACAGGGAGAAACACTGAAGCTTTCTTT. Filled out from reference TRBV18 and TRBJ1-1, the complete variable domain reads NAGVMQNPRHLVRRRGQEARLRCSPMKGHSHVYWYRQLPEEGLKFMVYLQKENIIDESGMPKERFSAEFPKEGPSILRIQQVVRGDSAAYFCASRTGRNTEAFFGQGTRLTVV.

The chain uses TRBV19 and TRBJ2-3; 15 bases align to TRBD2. The junction had 8 bases not matched to a gene; V was cut back by 3 bases and J by 4 bases. Germline values: CDR1 LNHDA, CDR2 SQIVND (reference sequence). This CDR3 is built from 18 residues. The CDR3 reads CASSIRGLAGGQADTQYF. The CDR3 region has the DNA TGTGCCAGTAGTATCCGAGGACTAGCGGGAGGGCAAGCAGATACGCAGTATTTT.

The chain employs TRBV2 and TRBJ2-1; 14 bases fit TRBD2. The CDR3 sequence is 15 residues long. V lost 6 bases, J lost 9 bases, and 7 bases stayed unmatched. Germline-derived CDR1 and CDR2 are SNHLY and FYNNEI. CDR3 nucleotides: TGTGCCAGCAGGCCGGGGACTAGCGGGAGCGGTGAGCAGTTCTTC. Translating gives CASRPGTSGSGEQFF.

The chain has TRBV6-1 and TRBJ2-7; no firm D call. The germline V gene has CDR1 MNHNS and CDR2 SASEGT. Trimming removed 2 bases at V and 1 base at J, with 12 bases between. The CDR3 is 15 amino acids. This chain's CDR3 is CASSEQVLSSYEQYF. For the CDR3, the DNA is TGTGCCAGCAGTGAACAGGTCTTATCTTCCTACGAGCAGTACTTC.

The DNA of the CDR3 is TGTGCCAGCATTGGCAGGGGCAGCGATACGCAGTATTTT. This gives the protein CASIGRGSDTQYF. The rearrangement links TRBV7-9 to TRBJ2-3; D is perhaps TRBD1 (6 bases). Germline V gives CDR1 SEHNR, CDR2 FQNEAQ (reference sequence). Deletions cut 7 bases from V and 6 bases from J, with 14 bases between. The CDR3 length is 13 residues.

J is TRBJ2-5 and V is TRBV5-4, with a tentative D call TRBD1 (6 bases). From germline, CDR1 is SGHNT and CDR2 YYREEE (reference sequence). The CDR3 runs 16 residues. Trimming cost V 0 bases and J 1 base, with 13 bases left between them. This chain's CDR3 is CASSLGGGEPQETQYF. In DNA form, the CDR3 reads TGTGCCAGCAGCTTGGGTGGGGGCGAACCCCAAGAGACCCAGTACTTC.

This clone appeared a few times. The chain carries TRBV4-2 and TRBJ1-4; 7 bases map to TRBD1. CDR1 and CDR2 from the germline V gene are LGHNA and YNFKEQ. The CDR3 contains 16 residues. V lost 4 bases to trimming and J lost 0 bases; unmatched junction nucleotides: 5. The CDR3 loop reads CASSRPTGATNEKLFF. The CDR3 DNA follows: TGTGCCAGCAGCCGCCCCACAGGGGCAACTAATGAAAAACTGTTTTTT.